The next 30 T cell receptor beta chains were all read from a single sample in a study of blood T cell repertoires in COVID-19. Clones were sequenced by immunoSEQ multiplex PCR, and TCRdb holds only the in-frame ones, with some missing. The table shows fewer than 500,000 clones, with roughly 90% occurring only once. Input material: PBMCs or T cells enriched from blood (not recorded which). These receptors were collected from a woman aged 25 to 39 with acute COVID-19.

The V gene is TRBV11-2, the J gene TRBJ2-7; no clear D gene. The CDR3 length is 12 residues. Germline-derived CDR1 and CDR2 are SGHAT and FQNNGV. Trimming took 5 bases from V and 2 from J, leaving 7 bases between them. The CDR3 loop is CASSEAPYEQYF. The DNA of the CDR3 is TGTGCCAGCAGCGAGGCACCCTACGAGCAGTACTTC.

V is TRBV1 and J is TRBJ2-7; no check of the table's D call, TRBD1, against the DNA was made. TRBV1 is shown as a pseudogene. The CDR3 consists of 14 residues. CDR3 in amino acids: CTSSQDTGVYEQYF. The CDR3 bases are TGCACCAGCAGCCAAGATACAGGGGTCTACGAGCAGTACTTC.

The V call is TRBV5-1, the J call TRBJ2-5; 11 bases are a match to TRBD2. CDR3 length equals 18 residues. V lost 0 bases and J lost 2; bases outside the gene matches: 9. CDR1 is SGHRS, CDR2 YFSETQ, per germline. CDR3 bases: TGCGCCAGCAGCTTGGGTGGGCTAGCGGGGGGCTCACAAGAGACCCAGTACTTC. Its protein is CASSLGGLAGGSQETQYF.

This clone was detected once. The rearrangement uses TRBV6-5 and TRBJ1-5; 9 bases match TRBD1. The CDR3 extends over 14 amino acids. Trimming at V came to 7 bases and at J to 6 bases, leaving 7 bases not matched to a gene. In germline, CDR1 is MNHEY, CDR2 SVGAGI. CDR3 bases: TGTGCCAGCACGGGACAGGGTATAAGTCAGCCCCAGCATTTT. Protein: CASTGQGISQPQHF.

The chain couples TRBV27 to TRBJ1-6; no clear D. The CDR3 loop spans 14 amino acids. Germline CDR1 is MNHEY and CDR2 is SMNVEV (reference sequence). V lost 0 bases, J lost 6 bases, and 6 bases lay in between. For the CDR3, the DNA is TGTGCCAGCAGTTTATCGGGAGCTAATTCACCCCTCCACTTT. The encoded protein is CASSLSGANSPLHF.

This chain uses TRBV6-1 with TRBJ1-5; D is possibly TRBD1 (5 bases). The germline V and J ends were trimmed by 0 bases and 4 bases, with 16 bases remaining between them. Germline CDR1 is MNHNS and CDR2 is SASEGT. The CDR3 is 17 amino acids. CDR3 coding DNA: TGTGCCAGCAGTGAAGCGGTCGGGGGTACGGGGAATCAGCCCCAGCATTTT. Translating gives CASSEAVGGTGNQPQHF.

V and J are TRBV9 and TRBJ2-3; 8 positions agree with TRBD2. V lost 0 bases, J lost 1 base, and 4 bases stayed unmatched. The CDR3 is 16 residues long. The germline gives CDR1 SGDLS, CDR2 YYNGEE. The CDR3 sequence: CASSVATRGGTDTQYF. In nucleotides, the CDR3 is TGTGCCAGCAGCGTAGCTACGCGGGGGGGCACAGATACGCAGTATTTT. The variable domain in full, with the rest retrieved from reference TRBV9 and TRBJ2-3, is DSGVTQTPKHLITATGQRVTLRCSPRSGDLSVYWYQQSLDQGLQFLIQYYNGEERAKGNILERFSAQQFPDLHSELNLSSLELGDSALYFCASSVATRGGTDTQYFGPGTRLTVL.

The chain couples TRBV6-6 to TRBJ2-2; possibly TRBD2 for D (5 bases). This CDR3 comprises 16 residues. V was trimmed by 2 bases and J by 2 bases, leaving 12 bases between them. Germline-derived CDR1 and CDR2 are MNHNY and SVGAGI (reference sequence). The DNA for the CDR3 is TGTGCCAGCAGTTACCCCCGGACTGGAAACACCGGGGAGCTGTTTTTT. Translation: CASSYPRTGNTGELFF.

The chain combines TRBV28 with TRBJ2-7, with TRBD1 matching 9 bases. The CDR3 has 16 residues. CDR1 is MDHEN and CDR2 is SYDVKM in the germline V gene. Trimming removed 4 bases from V and 7 bases from J; junction bases left unmatched: 14. CDR3 sequence (DNA): TGTGCCAGCAGTTCCCCATCCTTCGGGACAGGGAGGGAGCAGTACTTC. Translated: CASSSPSFGTGREQYF. The full variable domain, completed using reference TRBV28 and TRBJ2-7, is DVKVTQSSRYLVKRTGEKVFLECVQDMDHENMFWYRQDPGLGLRLIYFSYDVKMKEKGDIPEGYSVSREKKERFSLILESASTNQTSMYLCASSSPSFGTGREQYFGPGTRLTVT.

V and J are TRBV3-1 (or the pseudogene TRBV3-2) and TRBJ1-1, with 8 bases that match TRBD1. The CDR3 consists of 14 residues. Germline V gene lookup returns CDR1 LGHDT and CDR2 YNNKEL (reference sequence). Trimming at V came to 5 bases and at J to 4 bases, leaving 6 bases not matched to a gene. In DNA form, the CDR3 reads TGTGCCAGCAGCGTACTTACAGGGGGCACTGAAGCTTTCTTT. It codes for CASSVLTGGTEAFF.

This chain uses TRBV6-5 with TRBJ1-1; 7 bases fit TRBD1. V shed 7 bases, J shed 5 bases, and the junction held 7 bases outside the gene matches. In germline, CDR1 is MNHEY, CDR2 SVGAGI. This CDR3 has 13 residues. The chain's CDR3 is CASNRQGGTEAFF. CDR3 nucleotide sequence: TGTGCCAGCAACCGACAGGGCGGGACTGAAGCTTTCTTT.

The chain carries TRBV18 and TRBJ2-3; a possible D gene is TRBD1 (5 bases). Germline V CDR1 and CDR2: KGHSH, LQKENI. This CDR3 is 16 amino acids long. V shed 0 bases and J shed 1 base, with 11 bases lying between them. The CDR3 coding sequence is TGTGCCAGCTCACCACCAGGGGCGCGAGGCACAGATACGCAGTATTTT. This sequence encodes CASSPPGARGTDTQYF.

The chain recombines TRBV10-1 with TRBJ2-1; 10 nucleotides match TRBD1. The trim removed 5 bases at V and 6 bases at J, leaving 10 bases unmatched. The CDR3 consists of 16 residues. Per the germline V gene, CDR1 is WNHNN and CDR2 is SYGVQD (reference sequence). CDR3: CASSPGTGAGGNEQFF. CDR3 nucleotides: TGCGCCAGCAGTCCCGGGACAGGGGCTGGTGGCAATGAGCAGTTCTTC.

V usage is TRBV19 and J usage is TRBJ1-1, with TRBD1 matching over 8 bases. Germline V lookup: CDR1 LNHDA, CDR2 SQIVND (reference sequence). With 4 bases clipped from V and 2 bases from J, the junction kept 6 bases outside the gene matches. The CDR3 is 15 residues long. CDR3 sequence reads: CASSTGGQGNTEAFF. In nucleotides, the CDR3 is TGTGCCAGTAGTACCGGAGGACAGGGCAACACTGAAGCTTTCTTT.

The chain joins TRBV13 to TRBJ1-3; 8 bases are a match to TRBD1. Germline values: CDR1 PRHDT, CDR2 FYEKMQ (reference sequence). This CDR3 has 17 amino acids. Trimming took 5 bases from V and 4 from J; bases not matched to a gene: 13. Here the CDR3 DNA reads TGTGCCAGCAGCGAACAGGGACAGGCAAGTCCGGGAAACACCATATATTTT. Residues: CASSEQGQASPGNTIYF.

The V call is TRBV14, the J call TRBJ1-1, with TRBD1 as a possible D gene (6 bases). The V gene's germline CDR1 is SGHDN and CDR2 FVKESK. Trimming took 7 bases from V and 3 from J, leaving 12 bases between them. The CDR3 is 13 residues long. CDR3 coding DNA: TGTGCCAGCACGCGACAGGAAGACACTGAAGCTTTCTTT. Its translation: CASTRQEDTEAFF.

The rearrangement links TRBV7-8 to TRBJ1-1, with D possibly matching TRBD1 (5 bases). V was clipped by 1 base and J by 3 bases, with 15 bases between them. The length of the CDR3 is 16 residues. Germline CDR1 is SGHVS and CDR2 is FQNEAQ. The CDR3: CASSLVGLRTHTEAFF. The CDR3 nucleotides read TGTGCCAGCAGCTTAGTGGGGCTGAGGACGCACACTGAAGCTTTCTTT.

V is TRBV19 and J is TRBJ2-3; TRBD1 matches at 9 bases. Germline CDR1 and CDR2: LNHDA and SQIVND (reference sequence). The CDR3 runs 16 residues. Trimming removed 4 bases from V and 2 bases from J; junction bases left unmatched: 7. Written as DNA, the CDR3 is TGTGCCAGTAGTACATTTCGGACAGGGGACACAGATACGCAGTATTTT. Translating gives CASSTFRTGDTDTQYF. The full variable domain, rest sourced from reference TRBV19 and TRBJ2-3, is DGGITQSPKYLFRKEGQNVTLSCEQNLNHDAMYWYRQDPGQGLRLIYYSQIVNDFQKGDIAEGYSVSREKKESFPLTVTSAQKNPTAFYLCASSTFRTGDTDTQYFGPGTRLTVL.

This sequence joins TRBV5-1 and TRBJ2-3; D remains ambiguous. CDR1 and CDR2 from the germline V gene are SGHRS and YFSETQ. V dropped 2 bases and J dropped 4 bases, with 11 bases sitting between them. The CDR3 consists of 14 residues. For the CDR3, the DNA is TGCGCCAGCAGCTTCGCAAGTCGGGCAGATACGCAGTATTTT. It yields the protein CASSFASRADTQYF.

The DNA of the CDR3 is TGTGCCTGGAGTGTACGGCAGGGGCGGTCTGGCTACACCTTC. Translated, it gives CAWSVRQGRSGYTF. The V call is TRBV30, the J call TRBJ1-2, with D maybe TRBD1 (6 bases). The V gene's germline CDR1 is GTSNPN and CDR2 SVGIG (reference sequence). The CDR3 is 14 amino acids. V lost 0 bases and J 7 bases, leaving 15 bases between the germline ends.

The rearrangement uses TRBV3-1 (or the pseudogene TRBV3-2) and TRBJ2-7; TRBD2 might be the D (6 bases). Germline-derived CDR1 and CDR2 are LGHDT and YNNKEL (reference sequence). V shed 0 bases and J shed 5 bases, with 11 bases lying between them. The CDR3 runs to 14 residues. The CDR3 spells CASSQDKLAHEQYF. The CDR3 DNA reads TGTGCCAGCAGCCAAGATAAACTAGCCCACGAGCAGTACTTC.

This clone was counted once. The chain recombines TRBV10-3 with TRBJ2-1, with TRBD1 matching 9 bases. CDR3 length equals 15 residues. In germline, CDR1 is ENHRY, CDR2 SYGVKD. V lost 4 bases and J lost 7; bases outside the gene matches: 8. The CDR3 sequence is CAISVIRTGANEQFF. The CDR3, as DNA: TGTGCCATCAGTGTGATTAGGACAGGGGCAAATGAGCAGTTCTTC.

This chain uses TRBV6-5 with TRBJ1-3; weak D call: TRBD1 (6 bases). V was cut by 8 bases and J by 2 bases, with 10 bases left in between. CDR3 length: 13 amino acids. Germline CDR1 MNHEY, CDR2 SVGAGI. CDR3 protein: CASFRGAGNTIYF. The CDR3 DNA sequence: TGTGCCAGCTTCAGGGGTGCTGGAAACACCATATATTTT.

This chain connects TRBV7-2 to TRBJ2-7; TRBD1 matches at 11 bases. The CDR3 length is 14 residues. After removal of 5 bases from V and 6 bases from J, the junction contained 6 bases not matched to a gene. Germline V gives CDR1 SGHTA, CDR2 FQGNSA. The CDR3 region is CASSLRTGGSEQYF. CDR3 nucleotides: TGTGCCAGCAGCCTCAGGACAGGGGGCTCCGAGCAGTACTTC.

Comments on this clone: At the DNA level, this CDR3 is encoded by other sequences in the same sample as well. The chain is built from TRBV30 and TRBJ1-5; 10 bases map to TRBD1. In germline, CDR1 is GTSNPN, CDR2 SVGIG (reference sequence). The CDR3 consists of 12 residues. The V gene end was trimmed by 8 bases and the J gene end by 4 bases; junction bases not matched to a gene: 2. CDR3 in DNA: TGTGCCGGGGGACAGGGGAATCAGCCCCAGCATTTT. As protein: CAGGQGNQPQHF.

The chain employs TRBV27 and TRBJ2-7; 7 bases map to TRBD1. The ends lost 4 bases at V and 4 bases at J; junction bases unmatched: 13. The CDR3 has 16 residues. Germline V gene sequence: CDR1 MNHEY, CDR2 SMNVEV (reference sequence). CDR3 region: CASSSYLRTGPYEQYF. The CDR3 nucleotides are TGTGCCAGCAGTTCATACCTCAGGACAGGTCCGTACGAGCAGTACTTC.

This sequence joins TRBV6-2 or TRBV6-3 and TRBJ1-4; maybe TRBD1 (6 bases). Germline V lookup: CDR1 MNHEY, CDR2 SVGEGT. The V and J ends lost 2 bases and 8 bases respectively, with 18 bases between them. The CDR3 contains 16 residues. CDR3 in amino acids: CASSYRHGTRLEKLFF. CDR3 DNA sequence: TGTGCCAGCAGTTACCGTCACGGGACAAGGTTGGAAAAACTGTTTTTT.

V and J are TRBV7-3 and TRBJ1-1, with 10 bases lining up with TRBD1. V gave up 2 bases and J gave up 4 bases; unmatched junction bases: 10. CDR3 length: 17 amino acids. Germline CDR1 is SGHTA and CDR2 is FQGTGA. CDR3 region: CASSLGTRTGGATEAFF. CDR3 coding DNA: TGTGCCAGCAGCTTAGGGACTCGGACAGGGGGGGCCACTGAAGCTTTCTTT.

V is TRBV18 and J is TRBJ1-1; D unresolved. V lost 0 bases, J lost 1 base, and 9 bases lay in between. CDR1 KGHSH and CDR2 LQKENI come from the germline V gene. The CDR3 has 15 residues. The CDR3 is CASSPPEARNTEAFF. CDR3 coding DNA: TGTGCCAGCTCACCACCGGAGGCGAGGAACACTGAAGCTTTCTTT.

V usage is TRBV11-3 and J usage is TRBJ2-7, with a possible D match to TRBD1 (6 bases). The CDR3 spans 17 residues. CDR1 is SGHNT, CDR2 YENEEA, per germline. The V gene lost 1 base and the J gene lost 5 bases, with 21 bases spanning the gap. The CDR3 region is CASSLGASGTRPHEQYF. CDR3 sequence (DNA): TGTGCCAGCAGCTTAGGGGCTTCCGGGACAAGACCCCACGAGCAGTACTTC.